The 17 T cell receptor beta chains below were found in one sample sequenced in a study of chemoradiotherapy in HPV16-positive cancers. The protocol was immunoSEQ multiplex PCR, while the TCRdb copy is restricted to in-frame clones and leaves out a portion. This sample has about 690 clones, with around 93% found just once. Sample: tumor tissue, taken from a patient who underwent chemoradiotherapy. Source of these receptors: a human donor with HPV-associated anogenital cancer.

The chain joins TRBV19 to TRBJ2-5, with a possible D match to TRBD2 (6 bases). V lost 7 bases and J 4 bases, leaving 22 bases between the germline ends. The germline CDR1 and CDR2 sequences are LNHDA and SQIVND (reference sequence). The CDR3 covers 16 residues. The CDR3: CASTPSVSGGGETQYF. In DNA form, the CDR3 reads TGTGCCAGTACCCCCTCAGTTTCCGGGGGAGGAGAGACCCAGTACTTC.

The chain employs TRBV7-2 and TRBJ1-2, with unresolved D. From germline, CDR1 is SGHTA and CDR2 FQGNSA. The CDR3 totals 18 residues. Trimming removed 1 base at V and 2 bases at J, with 20 bases between. The CDR3 DNA follows: TGTGCCAGCAGCTTAGGTTTGCGAACGGGGTCCGGGAACTATGGCTACACCTTC. Amino acids: CASSLGLRTGSGNYGYTF.

The chain employs TRBV5-1 and TRBJ2-3, with a tentative D call TRBD1 (5 bases). Germline values: CDR1 SGHRS, CDR2 YFSETQ. The CDR3 extends over 13 amino acids. V was cut by 3 bases and J by 6 bases, with 11 bases left in between. The DNA for the CDR3 is TGCGCCAGCAGCTATACTACAGGCGATACGCAGTATTTT. Protein product: CASSYTTGDTQYF.

V and J are TRBV7-9 and TRBJ2-5; unclear D gene. The CDR3 loop spans 14 amino acids. Germline CDR1 is SEHNR and CDR2 is FQNEAQ (reference sequence). Trimming cost V 1 base and J 1 base, with 7 bases left between them. Here the CDR3 reads CASSLVGSQETQYF. Written as DNA, the CDR3 is TGTGCCAGCAGCTTAGTAGGGTCCCAAGAGACCCAGTACTTC.

This clone is a singleton in its sample. The gene calls are TRBV2 and TRBJ2-7; D call uncertain. The CDR3 totals 14 residues. The germline gives CDR1 SNHLY, CDR2 FYNNEI. With 4 bases removed from V and 0 bases from J, the gap between germline ends came to 10 bases. The CDR3 coding sequence is TGTGCCAGCAGTGCGGGTTCTCTCTCCTACGAGCAGTACTTC. Encoded protein: CASSAGSLSYEQYF.

The chain combines TRBV5-5 with TRBJ1-5; D ambiguous. The CDR3 is 14 residues long. CDR1 and CDR2 (germline): SGHKS, YYEKEE (reference sequence). V was trimmed by 0 bases and J by 0 bases, leaving 4 bases between them. CDR3 loop: CASSLAVSNQPQHF. For the CDR3, the DNA is TGTGCCAGCAGCTTGGCAGTTAGCAATCAGCCCCAGCATTTT. Based on the CDR3 plus reference TRBV5-5 and TRBJ1-5, the full variable domain is DAGVTQSPTHLIKTRGQQVTLRCSPISGHKSVSWYQQVLGQGPQFIFQYYEKEERGRGNFPDRFSARQFPNYSSELNVNALLLGDSALYLCASSLAVSNQPQHFGDGTRLSIL.

This clone was recorded once. CDR3 protein: CASSLLAGGLGPHGYTF. The CDR3 region has the DNA TGTGCCAGCAGCTTACTAGCAGGGGGCTTAGGACCTCATGGCTACACCTTC. The J gene is TRBJ1-2, the V gene TRBV7-9; 8 nucleotides line up with TRBD1. CDR1 and CDR2 (germline): SEHNR, FQNEAQ (reference sequence). With 2 bases clipped from V and 6 bases from J, the junction kept 14 bases outside the gene matches. The CDR3 runs to 17 residues.

The chain links TRBV27 to TRBJ1-1, with 7 positions matching TRBD1. This CDR3 has 13 residues. Trimming took 3 bases from V and 3 from J; bases not matched to a gene: 1. Germline assignment: CDR1 MNHEY and CDR2 SMNVEV (reference sequence). Here the CDR3 DNA reads TGTGCCAGCAGTTTGACAGGGTACACTGAAGCTTTCTTT. Translating it yields CASSLTGYTEAFF.

The chain uses TRBV2 and TRBJ1-2, with 10 bases lining up with TRBD1. V shed 7 bases and J 8 bases; nucleotides not matched to a gene: 13. This CDR3 is built from 15 residues. Germline loops: CDR1 SNHLY, CDR2 FYNNEI. CDR3: CASTQRRQGAGGYTF. The CDR3 region has the DNA TGTGCCAGCACACAAAGGAGACAGGGGGCGGGAGGCTACACCTTC.

DNA for the CDR3: TGTGCCAGCACCAGAAATGGACGGACTTACAATGAGCAGTTCTTC. Its protein product is CASTRNGRTYNEQFF. The V gene is TRBV6-5, the J gene TRBJ2-1; possible D gene TRBD2, 5 bases. V shed 7 bases and J shed 4 bases, with 17 bases lying between them. The CDR3 is made up of 15 amino acids. Germline V gene lookup returns CDR1 MNHEY and CDR2 SVGAGI.

This clone was recorded only once. The chain carries TRBV27 and TRBJ1-1, with D perhaps TRBD1 (6 bases). Germline V gene data show CDR1 as MNHEY and CDR2 as SMNVEV (reference sequence). The CDR3 is 12 amino acids. V was clipped by 11 bases and J by 1 base, with 11 bases between them. The CDR3 is CAAGTPNTEAFF. The CDR3 region has the DNA TGTGCCGCAGGGACACCGAACACTGAAGCTTTCTTT.

The CDR3 here is CASRAAAGVAKNIQYF. For the CDR3, the DNA is TGCGCCAGCAGGGCGGCGGCGGGGGTAGCCAAAAACATTCAGTACTTC. The rearrangement links TRBV10-2 to TRBJ2-4, with TRBD2 matching over 7 bases. The CDR3 sequence is 16 residues long. V gave up 6 bases and J gave up 0 bases; unmatched junction bases: 8. Germline values: CDR1 WSHSY, CDR2 SAAADI.

There are a few counts of this clone. The chain joins TRBV18 to TRBJ1-1, with a possible D match to TRBD1 (5 bases). Germline values: CDR1 KGHSH, CDR2 LQKENI. There are 15 residues in the CDR3. The ends were cut back, 8 bases at V and 2 bases at J, with 18 bases in the middle. DNA for the CDR3: TGTGCCAGCCGACGGCCCTTTGGGGGAAACACTGAAGCTTTCTTT. The encoded protein is CASRRPFGGNTEAFF.

The chain recombines TRBV11-2 with TRBJ1-6; D is undetermined. Trimming cost V 0 bases and J 9 bases, with 12 bases left between them. There are 15 residues in the CDR3. Looked up from germline, CDR1 is SGHAT and CDR2 is FQNNGV. The CDR3: CASSLDPSPSSPLHF. The CDR3 DNA sequence: TGTGCCAGCAGCTTAGATCCTAGTCCTTCTTCACCCCTCCACTTT. The complete variable domain, with remaining parts taken from reference TRBV11-2 and TRBJ1-6, reads EAGVAQSPRYKIIEKRQSVAFWCNPISGHATLYWYQQILGQGPKLLIQFQNNGVVDDSQLPKDRFSAERLKGVDSTLKIQPAKLEDSAVYLCASSLDPSPSSPLHFGNGTRLTVT.

The chain recombines TRBV25-1 with TRBJ1-4; 9 bases agree with TRBD1. Germline V gene lookup returns CDR1 MGHDK and CDR2 SYGVNS. CDR3 length: 14 residues. V was clipped by 3 bases and J by 8 bases; unmatched bases: 4. Here the CDR3 reads CASSDPGQGEKLFF. CDR3 bases: TGTGCCAGCAGTGACCCCGGACAGGGGGAAAAACTGTTTTTT. Complete variable domain (other parts from reference TRBV25-1 and TRBJ1-4): EADIYQTPRYLVIGTGKKITLECSQTMGHDKMYWYQQDPGMELHLIHYSYGVNSTEKGDLSSESTVSRIRTEHFPLTLESARPSHTSQYLCASSDPGQGEKLFFGSGTQLSVL.

This chain uses TRBV19 with TRBJ2-1, with D perhaps matching TRBD2 (5 bases). V was cut by 3 bases and J by 0 bases, with 9 bases left in between. Germline V CDR1 and CDR2: LNHDA, SQIVND (reference sequence). CDR3 length: 15 amino acids. CDR3 coding DNA: TGTGCCAGTAGTATGGAGGTCACCTCCTACAATGAGCAGTTCTTC. Protein: CASSMEVTSYNEQFF. Based on the CDR3 plus reference TRBV19 and TRBJ2-1, the full variable domain is DGGITQSPKYLFRKEGQNVTLSCEQNLNHDAMYWYRQDPGQGLRLIYYSQIVNDFQKGDIAEGYSVSREKKESFPLTVTSAQKNPTAFYLCASSMEVTSYNEQFFGPGTRLTVL.

This chain connects TRBV7-8 to TRBJ2-1; 8 bases fit TRBD2. Unmatched junction bases numbered 6, after V lost 0 bases and J lost 8 bases. Germline V lookup: CDR1 SGHVS, CDR2 FQNEAQ. The CDR3 has 15 residues. The CDR3 here is CASSLAGGATDEQFF. CDR3 DNA: TGTGCCAGCAGCTTAGCCGGGGGGGCCACAGATGAGCAGTTCTTC.